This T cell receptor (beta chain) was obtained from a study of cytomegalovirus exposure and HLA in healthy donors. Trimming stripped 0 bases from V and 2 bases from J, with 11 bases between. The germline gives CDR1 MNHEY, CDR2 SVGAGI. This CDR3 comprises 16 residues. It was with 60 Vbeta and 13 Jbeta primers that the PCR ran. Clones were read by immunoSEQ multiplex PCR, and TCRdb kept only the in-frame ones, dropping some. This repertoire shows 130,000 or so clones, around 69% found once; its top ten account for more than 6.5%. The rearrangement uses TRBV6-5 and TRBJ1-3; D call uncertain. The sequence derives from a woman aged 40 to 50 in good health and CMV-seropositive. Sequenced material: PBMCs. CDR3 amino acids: CASSYSFDITGNTIYF. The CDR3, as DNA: TGTGCCAGCAGTTACTCTTTCGACATTACTGGAAACACCATATATTTT.